This is a list of T cell receptor beta chains from one sample in a study of blood T cell repertoires in COVID-19. TCRdb's table, derived via immunoSEQ multiplex PCR, lists solely in-frame clones and lacks some. The sample lists about 140,000 clones; 85% to 90% were seen once. Source material: peripheral blood. The receptor set was obtained from a woman at least 80 years old with acute or convalescent COVID-19. Each CDR3 is given with its conserved first and last residue. Fields, in order: V gene, J gene, D gene, CDR3 DNA, CDR3 protein. A D gene is named only where the DNA matches it firmly.

>TRBV6-6|TRBJ1-2|TRBD1
TGTGCCAGCAGGCCAGGGGGCGCAGTGAAATTTCATGGCTACACCTTC
CASRPGGAVKFHGYTF
>TRBV6-1|TRBJ1-4|TRBD1
TGTGCCAGCAGTGGCAGGGGGCGCTTGGCTAATGAAAAACTGTTTTTT
CASSGRGRLANEKLFF
>TRBV20-1|TRBJ2-7|-
TGCAGTGCTAGGGGGGGCTACGAGCAGTACTTC
CSARGGYEQYF
>TRBV20-1|TRBJ1-2|TRBD1
TGCAGTGCTAGTGAGGGCAGGGGGAATGGCTACACCTTC
CSASEGRGNGYTF
>TRBV4-1|TRBJ1-3|-
TGCGCCAGCAGCCAAGGTCAGGTCTCTGGAAACACCATATATTTT
CASSQGQVSGNTIYF
>TRBV7-3|TRBJ2-6|TRBD1
TGTGCCAGCAGCGTGACAGGGGGATACTCTGGGGCCAACGTCCTGACTTTC
CASSVTGGYSGANVLTF
>TRBV6-5|TRBJ1-5|-
TGTGCCAGCAGGGTAGCGGGGGGGCCTCAGCCCCAGCATTTT
CASRVAGGPQPQHF
>TRBV5-1|TRBJ1-6|-
TGCGCCAGCAGCCCGGACAGACCCAATTCACCCCTCCACTTT
CASSPDRPNSPLHF
>TRBV29-1|TRBJ2-1|-
TGCAGCGTTGTGGCACAGCAAAGCTCCTACAATGAGCAGTTCTTC
CSVVAQQSSYNEQFF
>TRBV7-3|TRBJ1-2|-
TGTGCCAGCAGCCGCGGACAGTTATATGGCTACACCTTC
CASSRGQLYGYTF